These T cell receptor beta chains were read from a single sample in a study of cytomegalovirus exposure and HLA in healthy donors. Libraries were prepared by immunoSEQ multiplex PCR; TCRdb keeps only in-frame clonotypes and omits some of them. The table has approximately 100,000 clones, 74% seen once. The sample consisted of PBMCs. The source is a man over 45 in good health and CMV-seropositive. Each CDR3 is given with its conserved first and last residue. Fields, in order: J gene, clone size, D gene, V gene, CDR3 DNA, CDR3 protein. The D gene is left open where the match is weak. The size of a clone is reported for some rows only, either as once, few or many, or as a class for expanded clones.

>TRBJ2-2|-|TRBD1|TRBV27
TGTGCCAGCAGGGGACAGGGGGTATTTGGCGGGGAGCTGTTTTTT
CASRGQGVFGGELFF
>TRBJ1-4|-|-|TRBV27
TGTGCCAGCAGCTTTGCGACTGCGGGGGCTGGGGGAAAACTGTTTTTT
CASSFATAGAGGKLFF
>TRBJ2-3|-|TRBD1|TRBV27
TGTGCCAGCACGGACAGGGGAACGGATACGCAGTATTTT
CASTDRGTDTQYF
>TRBJ2-7|-|TRBD1|TRBV19
TGTGCCAGTAGTCCAAGACAGGGACGGGACGAGCAGTACTTC
CASSPRQGRDEQYF
>TRBJ2-7|-|TRBD1|TRBV14
TGTGCCAGCAGCCAAGATCCAGGGGGCCACGAGCAGTACTTC
CASSQDPGGHEQYF
>TRBJ2-5|once|TRBD1|TRBV5-6
TGTGCCAGCAGCACGGAACAGGGGGCCTCAGAGACCCAGTACTTC
CASSTEQGASETQYF
>TRBJ2-5|-|TRBD1|TRBV15
TGTGCCACCAGCAGAGAATACAGGGGCGGCGAGACCCAGTACTTC
CATSREYRGGETQYF
>TRBJ2-5|-|-|TRBV4-1
TGCGCCAGCAGCCAAGAGCCAGGGCGGCAAGAGACCCAGTACTTC
CASSQEPGRQETQYF
>TRBJ1-2|-|-|TRBV5-8
TGTGCCAGCAGCTTGGCAGGGGTACGGGACTACACCTTC
CASSLAGVRDYTF
>TRBJ1-3|-|-|TRBV25-1
TGTGCCAGCAGTCACCCCCAGAGGGGAAACACCATATATTTT
CASSHPQRGNTIYF
>TRBJ2-5|once|TRBD2|TRBV6-1
TGTGCCAGCAGCCATAGCGGGGGCCCCGCAGAGACCCAGTACTTC
CASSHSGGPAETQYF
>TRBJ2-4|-|TRBD2|TRBV13
TGTGCCAGCAGCTTAGCCCTAGCGGGGGGAGGCAAAAACATTCAGTACTTC
CASSLALAGGGKNIQYF
>TRBJ1-2|-|-|TRBV6-1
TGTGCCAGCAGTGAAGTAGGGGCTAATGGCTACACCTTC
CASSEVGANGYTF
>TRBJ1-5|-|TRBD1|TRBV7-2
TGTGCCAGCAGCTCGGACAGGGGTCAGCCCCAGCATTTT
CASSSDRGQPQHF
>TRBJ1-1|-|-|TRBV6-5
TGTGCCAGCAGTTACGTGGCGGGGGTTTTGAACACTGAAGCTTTCTTT
CASSYVAGVLNTEAFF
>TRBJ1-1|-|-|TRBV6-1
TGTGCCAGCAGTGACCAACCGGGCAGGGCTTCTGGGGAAGCTTTCTTT
CASSDQPGRASGEAFF
>TRBJ1-2|-|TRBD1|TRBV6-6
TGTGCCAGCAGTAACAGGGGGGGAGACTATGGCTACACCTTC
CASSNRGGDYGYTF
>TRBJ2-5|-|-|TRBV7-2
TGTGCCAGCAAACGGGGGAACCAAGAGACCCAGTACTTC
CASKRGNQETQYF
>TRBJ2-5|-|TRBD2|TRBV28
TGTGCCAGCAGCCAGGGTTTCGGGGGGAAAGAGACCCAGTACTTC
CASSQGFGGKETQYF
>TRBJ2-1|-|-|TRBV5-6
TGTGCCAGCAGCTCCCACAGCGGAGGGATTTACAATGAGCAGTTCTTC
CASSSHSGGIYNEQFF
>TRBJ2-5|-|TRBD1|TRBV6-1
TGTGCCAGCGGACAGGTAGTTGGGGAGACCCAGTACTTC
CASGQVVGETQYF
>TRBJ1-3|few|TRBD1|TRBV4-1
TGCGCCAGCAGCCTCCTCGGGACAGCCGAAGTCTACTCTGGAAACACCATATATTTT
CASSLLGTAEVYSGNTIYF
>TRBJ2-2|few|-|TRBV13
TGTGCCAGCATCAGGAAGGACACCGGGGAGCTGTTTTTT
CASIRKDTGELFF
>TRBJ2-5|-|-|TRBV29-1
TGCAGCCAGCAGGGAATGACGATGGGGACCCAGTACTTC
CSQQGMTMGTQYF
>TRBJ1-1|-|TRBD1|TRBV15
TGTGCCACCAGCGCCGGGACAGGGGGCACTGAAGCTTTCTTT
CATSAGTGGTEAFF
>TRBJ1-2|-|-|TRBV4-1
TGCGCCAGCAGCCAGGAGGGATTTGTCTATGGCTACACCTTC
CASSQEGFVYGYTF
>TRBJ1-2|-|-|TRBV6-1
TGTGCCAGCAGCTTACCGGGCTATGGCTACACCTTC
CASSLPGYGYTF
>TRBJ2-1|-|TRBD2|TRBV5-4
TGTGCCAGCAGCCTACCACCGAGCGGGAGCTACAATGAGCAGTTCTTC
CASSLPPSGSYNEQFF
>TRBJ2-3|few|-|TRBV7-3
TGTGCCAGCAGCTTGGGGAGTGGGTGGGATACGCAGTATTTT
CASSLGSGWDTQYF
>TRBJ1-5|-|-|TRBV5-1
TGCGCCAGCAGCTTGGGCGGGGCACGGCAGCCCCAGCATTTT
CASSLGGARQPQHF
>TRBJ1-2|-|-|TRBV10-1
TGCGCCAGCAGCCCCGACCAGGGCGGATATGGCTACACCTTC
CASSPDQGGYGYTF
>TRBJ2-7|-|TRBD1|TRBV7-8
TGTGCCAGCAGCTTCGGGACAGGGTCCTACGAGCAGTACTTC
CASSFGTGSYEQYF
>TRBJ2-5|-|-|TRBV27
TGTGCCAGCAGACGTAGCGGAAATCAAGAGACCCAGTACTTC
CASRRSGNQETQYF
>TRBJ2-3|few|TRBD1|TRBV25-1
TGTGCCAGCAGTTTCTCGACAGGGAGCACAGATACGCAGTATTTT
CASSFSTGSTDTQYF
>TRBJ2-4|-|TRBD2|TRBV4-2
TGTGCCAGCAGCCAGGCTAGCGGCTTTTTACTAGCCAAAAACATTCAGTACTTC
CASSQASGFLLAKNIQYF
>TRBJ2-3|-|-|TRBV9
TGTGCCAGCAGCGCATCACAAGGACACTACACAGATACGCAGTATTTT
CASSASQGHYTDTQYF
>TRBJ2-5|few|-|TRBV15
TGTGCCACCAGCAGAGATCCGGGGGAGACCCAGTACTTC
CATSRDPGETQYF
>TRBJ1-2|-|-|TRBV27
TGTGCCACCAGAGGTGGCACGAGGTATGGCTACACCTTC
CATRGGTRYGYTF
>TRBJ2-3|-|-|TRBV10-3
TGTGCCATCAGTAAACAGGGAGGGGACACAGATACGCAGTATTTT
CAISKQGGDTDTQYF
>TRBJ1-2|-|TRBD1|TRBV2
TGTGCCAGCACCCGACAGGGGAACGGCTACACCTTC
CASTRQGNGYTF
>TRBJ1-2|-|-|TRBV5-1
TGCGCCAGCAGCTTGGGCGGCTATGGCTACACCTTC
CASSLGGYGYTF
>TRBJ1-1|-|TRBD1|TRBV5-1
TGCGCCAGCAGCTCCCCAGGGGGCGCGAACACTGAAGCTTTCTTT
CASSSPGGANTEAFF
>TRBJ1-2|-|TRBD1|TRBV6-6
TGTGCCAGCAGACTGACAGGGAACCATGGCTACACCTTC
CASRLTGNHGYTF
>TRBJ2-1|-|TRBD1|TRBV28
TGTGCCAGCAGTTTCGGTGGCCGGACAGGGGGCAATGAGCAGTTCTTC
CASSFGGRTGGNEQFF
>TRBJ1-1|few|TRBD1|TRBV19
TGTGCCAGTAGTATGGGACAGGGGGCAAGGGTTGGAACTGAAGCTTTCTTT
CASSMGQGARVGTEAFF
>TRBJ2-7|once|-|TRBV15
TGTGCCACCAGCAGAGATACTAGTGGGGGGTACGAGCAGTACTTC
CATSRDTSGGYEQYF
>TRBJ1-3|-|-|TRBV18
TGTGCCAGCTCACCAGAGGCCCGTGGAAACACCATATATTTT
CASSPEARGNTIYF
>TRBJ2-3|once|-|TRBV28
TGTGCCAGCAGGCCGGGACAGCGGAGGGAGTATTTT
CASRPGQRREYF